This T cell receptor (beta chain) was retrieved from a study of blood T cells in healthy people across ages. The sample holds a few counts of this clonotype. Its cognate antigen is unknown. Peripheral blood samples of around 9.8 milliliters were drawn from each donor. Study findings and constraints: In these data, TCR beta diversity tracked strongly with naive T cell percentage.

The germline V gene has CDR1 SQVTM and CDR2 ANQGSEA. The CDR3 totals 13 residues. V gave up 5 bases and J gave up 11 bases; unmatched junction bases: 8. For the second PCR, which ran for about 7 to 12 cycles, a sample-barcoded 5' primer and a J-beta primer mix were used. Each cDNA was tagged by a template-switch adaptor containing 12 random nucleotides. TCRdb re-derived calls from the 5' RACE reads in MiXCR, one entry per CDR3 protein. The top ten clones hold under 30% of a sample with 1.8 million or so distinct CDR3 sequences, 30% to 40% of them seen once. This receptor was identified in a human donor in good health. The J gene is TRBJ2-1, the V gene TRBV29-1, with 11 bases aligning to TRBD2. Sequencing input: blood. The CDR3 sequence: CSVSSGGLTKQFF. CDR3 sequence (DNA): TGCAGCGTTTCTAGCGGGGGGCTAACTAAGCAGTTCTTC.